The 7 T cell receptor beta chains below all came from one sample that was sequenced in a study of blood T cell repertoires in COVID-19. Some clones are missing from TCRdb's copy, which holds only in-frame ones; the method was immunoSEQ multiplex PCR. The sample holds a few hundred thousand clones; almost 90% are singletons and the top ten take roughly 1%. The sample taken for sequencing was peripheral blood. The receptors originated from a middle-aged woman with COVID-19, enrolled during active disease.

The rearrangement uses TRBV6-2 or TRBV6-3 and TRBJ2-7; the D is unclear. The CDR3 runs to 16 residues. The V and J ends lost 0 bases and 3 bases respectively, with 15 bases between them. Germline CDR1 MNHEY, CDR2 SVGEGT. The CDR3 DNA reads as TGTGCCAGCAGTTACTCGCGGCTGGCCAGAATCTACGAGCAGTACTTC. Encoded protein: CASSYSRLARIYEQYF.

The genes are TRBV9 and TRBJ2-2; D gene unclear. Trimming left V 0 bases short and J 3 bases short, with 6 bases between. This CDR3 is 14 amino acids long. From germline, CDR1 is SGDLS and CDR2 YYNGEE. CDR3 DNA sequence: TGTGCCAGCAGCGTAGTACCAGACACCGGGGAGCTGTTTTTT. Translated: CASSVVPDTGELFF.

This rearrangement joins TRBV6-5 to TRBJ1-1, with D unclear. V dropped 8 bases and J dropped 8 bases, with 9 bases sitting between them. Germline CDR1 and CDR2: MNHEY and SVGAGI. The CDR3 spans 10 residues. The CDR3 DNA reads as TGTGCCAGCTTCGGAGGAGAAGCTTTCTTT. The encoded protein is CASFGGEAFF.

This clone was observed a handful of times. A junction boundary mismatches the germline segment, possibly from a read error. The chain combines TRBV7-9 with TRBJ1-5; D might be TRBD1 (5 bases). Looked up from germline, CDR1 is SEHNR and CDR2 is FQNEAQ (reference sequence). CDR3 length: 13 residues. CDR3 DNA sequence: TGTGCCAGCAGCCAGGGTAGCAGTCAGCCCCAGCATTTT. It yields the protein CASSQGSSQPQHF. Complete variable domain (other parts from reference TRBV7-9 and TRBJ1-5): DTGVSQNPRHKITKRGQNVTFRCDPISEHNRLYWYRQTLGQGPEFLTYFQNEAQLEKSRLLSDRFSAERPKGSFSTLEIQRTEQGDSAMYLCASSQGSSQPQHFGDGTRLSIL.

The chain joins TRBV9 to TRBJ2-2; 7 bases line up with TRBD1. This CDR3 is 15 amino acids long. The germline gives CDR1 SGDLS, CDR2 YYNGEE. V gave up 3 bases and J gave up 5 bases; unmatched junction bases: 7. CDR3 residues: CASSARQGTTGELFF. The CDR3 DNA follows: TGTGCCAGCAGCGCTCGACAGGGAACGACCGGGGAGCTGTTTTTT.

The rearrangement links TRBV19 to TRBJ1-2, with D perhaps TRBD1 (6 bases). The CDR3 spans 13 residues. V was shortened by 7 bases and J by 4 bases, with 13 bases between the two germline ends. The V gene's germline CDR1 is LNHDA and CDR2 SQIVND (reference sequence). DNA for the CDR3: TGTGCCAGTACAGGGGCTACTGGCTATGGCTACACCTTC. Its translation is CASTGATGYGYTF. Using reference TRBV19 and TRBJ1-2 for the parts outside the CDR3, the full variable domain is DGGITQSPKYLFRKEGQNVTLSCEQNLNHDAMYWYRQDPGQGLRLIYYSQIVNDFQKGDIAEGYSVSREKKESFPLTVTSAQKNPTAFYLCASTGATGYGYTFGSGTRLTVV.

The chain has TRBV18 and TRBJ1-1, with 9 bases identical to TRBD1. The J segment lost 1 base and the V segment lost 4 bases, leaving 1 base of the junction unmatched. Per the germline V gene, CDR1 is KGHSH and CDR2 is LQKENI. CDR3 length: 14 residues. The CDR3 region is CASSRQGENTEAFF. As DNA, the CDR3 is TGTGCCAGCTCACGACAGGGGGAGAACACTGAAGCTTTCTTT.